The rows below give T cell receptor beta chains drawn from one sample of a study of control samples from healthy donors and cancer patients. Generated by immunoSEQ multiplex PCR, the TCRdb table keeps only in-frame clones and is missing some. This table holds about 170,000 clones, 80% to 90% found once. Sequencing used blood. The receptors were sampled from a woman under 40 in good health. Both conserved end residues are part of each CDR3. The order of the fields is D gene, CDR3 length, clone size, J gene, V gene, CDR3 protein, CDR3 DNA. A D gene is named only where the DNA matches it firmly. Clone size appears in some rows only: once, few, many, or a class for an expanded clone.

d_call: TRBD1; cdr3_length: 14; clone_size: -; j_call: TRBJ2-5; v_call: TRBV10-1; cdr3_aa: CASSEGQAKETQYF; cdr3_nt: TGCGCCAGCAGTGAGGGACAGGCTAAAGAGACCCAGTACTTC
d_call: -; cdr3_length: 13; clone_size: -; j_call: TRBJ2-1; v_call: TRBV6-5; cdr3_aa: CAGGGIYNNEQFF; cdr3_nt: TGTGCCGGAGGGGGGATTTACAACAATGAGCAGTTCTTC
d_call: -; cdr3_length: 15; clone_size: -; j_call: TRBJ2-7; v_call: TRBV27; cdr3_aa: CASSLSGGQSYEQYF; cdr3_nt: TGTGCCAGCAGTTTATCGGGGGGACAGTCCTACGAGCAGTACTTC
d_call: TRBD1; cdr3_length: 13; clone_size: -; j_call: TRBJ1-1; v_call: TRBV9; cdr3_aa: CASSVQGVAPPYF; cdr3_nt: TGTGCCAGCAGCGTCCAGGGGGTTGCTCCCCCCTACTTT
d_call: -; cdr3_length: 13; clone_size: -; j_call: TRBJ2-3; v_call: TRBV18; cdr3_aa: CASSGTSTDTQYF; cdr3_nt: TGTGCCAGCTCAGGAACTAGCACAGATACGCAGTATTTT
d_call: -; cdr3_length: 13; clone_size: -; j_call: TRBJ2-1; v_call: TRBV7-7; cdr3_aa: CASSPAPSNEQFF; cdr3_nt: TGTGCTAGCAGCCCAGCCCCATCCAATGAGCAGTTCTTC
d_call: -; cdr3_length: 14; clone_size: -; j_call: TRBJ2-5; v_call: TRBV9; cdr3_aa: CASSVEAGAETQYF; cdr3_nt: TGTGCCAGCAGCGTAGAGGCGGGGGCGGAGACCCAGTACTTC
d_call: TRBD1; cdr3_length: 15; clone_size: -; j_call: TRBJ1-5; v_call: TRBV10-3; cdr3_aa: CAISPGTGGNQPQHF; cdr3_nt: TGTGCCATCAGTCCCGGGACAGGGGGCAATCAGCCCCAGCATTTT
d_call: -; cdr3_length: 14; clone_size: -; j_call: TRBJ1-1; v_call: TRBV5-4; cdr3_aa: CASSPGGRGAEAFF; cdr3_nt: TGTGCCAGCAGCCCTGGGGGCAGGGGCGCTGAAGCTTTCTTT
d_call: TRBD1; cdr3_length: 15; clone_size: -; j_call: TRBJ2-3; v_call: TRBV30; cdr3_aa: CAWSVLGGYTDTQYF; cdr3_nt: TGTGCCTGGAGTGTGTTAGGGGGCTACACAGATACGCAGTATTTT
d_call: -; cdr3_length: 13; clone_size: -; j_call: TRBJ2-5; v_call: TRBV5-1; cdr3_aa: CASSLRQKETQYF; cdr3_nt: TGCGCCAGCAGCTTGAGACAGAAGGAGACCCAGTACTTC
d_call: -; cdr3_length: 15; clone_size: -; j_call: TRBJ1-2; v_call: TRBV4-2; cdr3_aa: CASSQKSREIFGYTF; cdr3_nt: TGTGCCAGCAGCCAAAAAAGCAGGGAGATCTTTGGCTACACCTTC
d_call: -; cdr3_length: 15; clone_size: -; j_call: TRBJ1-1; v_call: TRBV3-1/TRBV3-2; cdr3_aa: CASSDPTGGNTEAFF; cdr3_nt: TGTGCCAGCAGCGACCCCACGGGAGGGAACACTGAAGCTTTCTTT
d_call: -; cdr3_length: 14; clone_size: -; j_call: TRBJ2-5; v_call: TRBV11-1; cdr3_aa: CASTSPGRVETQYF; cdr3_nt: TGTGCCAGCACCTCCCCAGGGCGGGTGGAGACCCAGTACTTC
d_call: -; cdr3_length: 14; clone_size: once; j_call: TRBJ2-1; v_call: TRBV19; cdr3_aa: CASNNRVSPNEQFF; cdr3_nt: TGTGCCAGTAATAACAGGGTCTCCCCGAATGAGCAGTTCTTC
d_call: -; cdr3_length: 14; clone_size: -; j_call: TRBJ1-2; v_call: TRBV6-5; cdr3_aa: CASSSGLANYGYTF; cdr3_nt: TGTGCCAGCAGTTCAGGACTCGCTAACTATGGCTACACCTTC
d_call: TRBD2; cdr3_length: 17; clone_size: -; j_call: TRBJ2-2; v_call: TRBV4-2; cdr3_aa: CASSQDVTGGRSGELFF; cdr3_nt: TGTGCCAGCAGCCAAGATGTGACGGGGGGGCGTAGCGGGGAGCTGTTTTTT
d_call: -; cdr3_length: 16; clone_size: -; j_call: TRBJ2-5; v_call: TRBV9; cdr3_aa: CASSVGGGTAVETQYF; cdr3_nt: TGTGCCAGCAGCGTAGGGGGCGGGACCGCCGTAGAGACCCAGTACTTC
d_call: TRBD1; cdr3_length: 14; clone_size: once; j_call: TRBJ2-5; v_call: TRBV5-4; cdr3_aa: CASSWTGLQETQYF; cdr3_nt: TGTGCCAGCAGCTGGACAGGGCTTCAAGAGACCCAGTACTTC
d_call: -; cdr3_length: 16; clone_size: few; j_call: TRBJ1-6; v_call: TRBV28; cdr3_aa: CASSSDASSYNSPLHF; cdr3_nt: TGTGCCAGCAGTTCCGACGCGAGCTCCTATAATTCACCCCTCCACTTT
d_call: TRBD2; cdr3_length: 18; clone_size: -; j_call: TRBJ2-3; v_call: TRBV4-2; cdr3_aa: CASSQILGLAASTDTQYF; cdr3_nt: TGTGCCAGCAGCCAAATCTTAGGGCTAGCGGCTAGCACAGATACGCAGTATTTT
d_call: -; cdr3_length: 16; clone_size: -; j_call: TRBJ2-3; v_call: TRBV6-5; cdr3_aa: CASSYGRSPRTDTQYF; cdr3_nt: TGTGCCAGCAGTTACGGCAGGTCACCCAGGACAGATACGCAGTATTTT
d_call: TRBD1; cdr3_length: 15; clone_size: -; j_call: TRBJ1-2; v_call: TRBV7-2; cdr3_aa: CASSPPGQGAYGYTF; cdr3_nt: TGTGCCAGCAGCCCACCGGGACAGGGGGCCTATGGCTACACCTTC
d_call: -; cdr3_length: 14; clone_size: once; j_call: TRBJ2-3; v_call: TRBV6-5; cdr3_aa: CASSYGGGTDTQYF; cdr3_nt: TGTGCCAGCAGTTATGGCGGCGGGACAGATACGCAGTATTTT
d_call: TRBD2; cdr3_length: 18; clone_size: few; j_call: TRBJ2-3; v_call: TRBV28; cdr3_aa: CASSPLRAGGGATDTQYF; cdr3_nt: TGTGCCAGCAGTCCCCTTAGAGCGGGAGGGGGGGCCACAGATACGCAGTATTTT
d_call: -; cdr3_length: 15; clone_size: -; j_call: TRBJ2-5; v_call: TRBV13; cdr3_aa: CASSLVGRGQETQYF; cdr3_nt: TGTGCCAGCAGCTTAGTGGGGAGAGGCCAAGAGACCCAGTACTTC
d_call: -; cdr3_length: 15; clone_size: once; j_call: TRBJ1-5; v_call: TRBV19; cdr3_aa: CASSIGRISNQPQHF; cdr3_nt: TGTGCCAGTAGTATCGGCAGGATTAGCAATCAGCCCCAGCATTTT
d_call: -; cdr3_length: 17; clone_size: -; j_call: TRBJ2-2; v_call: TRBV7-9; cdr3_aa: CASSPRGGSAGYEELFF; cdr3_nt: TGTGCCAGCAGCCCTAGGGGTGGTAGCGCGGGGTACGAGGAGCTGTTTTTT
d_call: -; cdr3_length: 17; clone_size: -; j_call: TRBJ1-5; v_call: TRBV23-1; cdr3_aa: CASSQSVTGWMSQPQHF; cdr3_nt: TGCGCCAGCAGTCAATCGGTTACAGGCTGGATGAGTCAGCCCCAGCATTTT
d_call: TRBD1; cdr3_length: 13; clone_size: -; j_call: TRBJ2-5; v_call: TRBV2; cdr3_aa: CASSNRGQETQYF; cdr3_nt: TGTGCCAGCAGTAACAGGGGTCAAGAGACCCAGTACTTC
d_call: TRBD1; cdr3_length: 16; clone_size: once; j_call: TRBJ1-5; v_call: TRBV19; cdr3_aa: CASSIIDRVSNQPQHF; cdr3_nt: TGTGCCAGTAGTATCATAGACAGGGTTAGCAATCAGCCCCAGCATTTT
d_call: TRBD2; cdr3_length: 18; clone_size: -; j_call: TRBJ2-1; v_call: TRBV15; cdr3_aa: CATSPTSGGFPAYNEQFF; cdr3_nt: TGTGCCACCAGCCCGACTAGCGGGGGGTTCCCCGCCTACAATGAGCAGTTCTTC
d_call: TRBD2; cdr3_length: 18; clone_size: -; j_call: TRBJ2-2; v_call: TRBV3-1/TRBV3-2; cdr3_aa: CASSQMGRGGSGTGELFF; cdr3_nt: TGTGCCAGCAGCCAAATGGGACGGGGAGGGAGCGGTACCGGGGAGCTGTTTTTT
d_call: -; cdr3_length: 14; clone_size: once; j_call: TRBJ1-6; v_call: TRBV6-6; cdr3_aa: CASISEGGGSPLHF; cdr3_nt: TGTGCCAGCATCTCCGAGGGAGGGGGATCACCCCTCCACTTT
d_call: -; cdr3_length: 13; clone_size: -; j_call: TRBJ2-7; v_call: TRBV7-9; cdr3_aa: CASSLGTLYEQYF; cdr3_nt: TGTGCCAGCAGCTTAGGGACCCTCTACGAGCAGTACTTC
d_call: -; cdr3_length: 15; clone_size: -; j_call: TRBJ2-1; v_call: TRBV2; cdr3_aa: CASSDLRGTYNEQFF; cdr3_nt: TGTGCCAGCAGTGACTTGCGGGGAACCTACAATGAGCAGTTCTTC
d_call: TRBD2; cdr3_length: 15; clone_size: -; j_call: TRBJ2-7; v_call: TRBV27; cdr3_aa: CASGSLAGEQYEQYF; cdr3_nt: TGTGCCAGCGGTTCTCTAGCGGGAGAACAGTACGAGCAGTACTTC
d_call: TRBD1; cdr3_length: 16; clone_size: -; j_call: TRBJ1-3; v_call: TRBV9; cdr3_aa: CASSHGDRSAGNTIYF; cdr3_nt: TGTGCCAGCAGCCATGGGGACAGGTCGGCGGGAAACACCATATATTTT
d_call: TRBD1; cdr3_length: 12; clone_size: -; j_call: TRBJ2-5; v_call: TRBV24-1; cdr3_aa: CATGGRDETQYF; cdr3_nt: TGTGCGACAGGGGGACGAGATGAGACCCAGTACTTC
d_call: TRBD1; cdr3_length: 15; clone_size: -; j_call: TRBJ1-4; v_call: TRBV19; cdr3_aa: CASSPRGATNEKLFF; cdr3_nt: TGTGCCAGTAGTCCCAGGGGGGCCACTAATGAAAAACTGTTTTTT
d_call: -; cdr3_length: 12; clone_size: -; j_call: TRBJ2-5; v_call: TRBV6-1; cdr3_aa: CASSEQGETQYF; cdr3_nt: TGTGCCAGCAGTGAACAGGGGGAGACCCAGTACTTC
d_call: -; cdr3_length: 14; clone_size: few; j_call: TRBJ2-3; v_call: TRBV6-4; cdr3_aa: CASSDGGPTDTQYF; cdr3_nt: TGTGCCAGCAGTGACGGGGGGCCCACAGATACGCAGTATTTT
d_call: -; cdr3_length: 14; clone_size: -; j_call: TRBJ2-1; v_call: TRBV29-1; cdr3_aa: CSAGGGHPGNEQFF; cdr3_nt: TGCAGCGCTGGGGGGGGCCATCCCGGCAATGAGCAGTTCTTC
d_call: -; cdr3_length: 14; clone_size: -; j_call: TRBJ1-2; v_call: TRBV27; cdr3_aa: CASCADSLLYGYTF; cdr3_nt: TGTGCCAGCTGCGCAGACAGCCTACTCTATGGCTACACCTTC
d_call: -; cdr3_length: 13; clone_size: -; j_call: TRBJ1-5; v_call: TRBV28; cdr3_aa: CASSLAGNQPQHF; cdr3_nt: TGTGCCAGCAGTTTGGCAGGGAATCAGCCCCAGCATTTT